Shown below are 7 T cell receptor beta chains from a single sample sequenced in a study of blood T cell repertoires in COVID-19. Produced via immunoSEQ multiplex PCR; TCRdb's table is partial and in-frame only. The table includes 30,000 to 35,000 clones, 81% detected once. What was sequenced was peripheral blood. These receptors were collected from a man between 65 and 79 years old with COVID-19, enrolled during active disease.

The chain has TRBV9 and TRBJ2-5, with D perhaps TRBD2 (6 bases). Between the trimmed V and J ends, which lost 0 bases and 2 bases, there was a span of 8 bases. The CDR3 runs 14 residues. Germline V gene lookup returns CDR1 SGDLS and CDR2 YYNGEE. CDR3: CASSVAGVQETQYF. The CDR3 DNA reads TGTGCCAGCAGCGTAGCGGGGGTACAAGAGACCCAGTACTTC.

The chain joins TRBV23-1 to TRBJ2-1; TRBD2 matches 11 bases. TRBV23-1 is noted as an ORF with a role that remains uncertain. The CDR3 spans 17 residues. V lost 2 bases and J lost 8; bases outside the gene matches: 11. The CDR3 here is CASSQPRLAGINHEQFF. CDR3 nucleotides: TGCGCCAGCAGTCAACCTAGACTAGCGGGAATCAACCATGAGCAGTTCTTC.

This clone appeared once. This chain links TRBV28 with TRBJ1-5, with TRBD1 matching over 8 bases. The germline V gene has CDR1 MDHEN and CDR2 SYDVKM. This CDR3 contains 15 residues. V was pared by 6 bases and J by 2 bases, with 6 bases of the junction left unmatched. This CDR3 reads CASRTGQGRNQPQHF. The CDR3 DNA reads TGTGCCAGCAGAACCGGACAGGGACGCAATCAGCCCCAGCATTTT.

This clone was recorded a few times. J is TRBJ1-5 and V is TRBV10-3, with 7 bases aligning to TRBD1. The germline V gene encodes CDR1 ENHRY and CDR2 SYGVKD. V was pared by 6 bases and J by 7 bases, with 12 bases of the junction left unmatched. CDR3 length: 15 residues. CDR3 protein: CAIRGEEGAWQPQHF. CDR3 coding DNA: TGTGCCATCAGAGGAGAGGAGGGGGCATGGCAGCCCCAGCATTTT.

The chain combines TRBV15 with TRBJ1-3; no clear D gene. The CDR3 covers 15 residues. The V end was cut by 1 base, the J end by 2 bases, with 9 bases between. Germline-derived CDR1 and CDR2 are LNHNV and YYDKDF (reference sequence). The CDR3 sequence is CATSRVAAAGNTIYF. In DNA, the CDR3 is TGTGCCACCAGCAGAGTGGCGGCAGCTGGAAACACCATATATTTT.

The chain employs TRBV11-2 and TRBJ2-1; TRBD2 matches 9 bases. Trimming cost V 4 bases and J 9 bases; bases outside gene matches: 7. Germline CDR1 SGHAT, CDR2 FQNNGV. The CDR3 is 14 amino acids. The CDR3 nucleotides are TGTGCCAGCAGCTCCCTAGCGGGAAAAATTGAGCAGTTCTTC. Translating gives CASSSLAGKIEQFF.

Relative to its sample, this clone is medium-sized. The chain links TRBV9 to TRBJ1-5; 8 bases align to TRBD1. Trimming cost V 3 bases and J 1 base; bases outside gene matches: 3. The CDR3 is 15 residues long. The germline gives CDR1 SGDLS, CDR2 YYNGEE. The CDR3 protein is CASSAGGGSNQPQHF. The CDR3 DNA follows: TGTGCCAGCAGCGCAGGGGGCGGAAGCAATCAGCCCCAGCATTTT.